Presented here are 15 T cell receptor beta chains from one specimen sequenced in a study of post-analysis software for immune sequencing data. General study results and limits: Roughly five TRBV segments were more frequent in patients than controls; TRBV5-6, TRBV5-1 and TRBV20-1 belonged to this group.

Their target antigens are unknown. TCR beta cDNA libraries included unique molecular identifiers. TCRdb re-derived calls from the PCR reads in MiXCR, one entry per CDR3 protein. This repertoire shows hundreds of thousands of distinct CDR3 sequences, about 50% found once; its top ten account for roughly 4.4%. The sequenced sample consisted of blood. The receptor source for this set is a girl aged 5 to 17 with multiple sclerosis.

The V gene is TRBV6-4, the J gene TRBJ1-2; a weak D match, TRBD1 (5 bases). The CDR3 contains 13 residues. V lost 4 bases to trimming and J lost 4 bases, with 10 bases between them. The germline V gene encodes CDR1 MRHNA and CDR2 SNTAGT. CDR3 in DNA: TGTGCCAGCAGTGGACAGTCGGGCTATGGCTACACCTTC. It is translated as CASSGQSGYGYTF.

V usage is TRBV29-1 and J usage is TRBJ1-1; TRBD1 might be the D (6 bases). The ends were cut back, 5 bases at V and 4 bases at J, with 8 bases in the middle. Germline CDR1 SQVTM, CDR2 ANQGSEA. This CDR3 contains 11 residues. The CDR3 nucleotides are TGCAGCGTTCAGGGGATCACTGAAGCTTTCTTT. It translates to CSVQGITEAFF.

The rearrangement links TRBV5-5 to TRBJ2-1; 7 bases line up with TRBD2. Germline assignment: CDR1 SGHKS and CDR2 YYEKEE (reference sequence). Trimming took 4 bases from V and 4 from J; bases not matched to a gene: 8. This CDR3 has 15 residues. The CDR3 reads CASSKQTSLYNEQFF. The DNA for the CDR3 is TGTGCCAGCAGCAAACAGACTAGCCTGTACAATGAGCAGTTCTTC.

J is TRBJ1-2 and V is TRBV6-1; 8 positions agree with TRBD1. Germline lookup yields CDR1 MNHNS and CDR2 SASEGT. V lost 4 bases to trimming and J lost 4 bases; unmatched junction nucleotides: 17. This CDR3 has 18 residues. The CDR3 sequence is CASSGQAHQTGAVYGYTF. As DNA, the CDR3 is TGTGCCAGCAGTGGACAAGCCCACCAGACAGGGGCGGTCTATGGCTACACCTTC.

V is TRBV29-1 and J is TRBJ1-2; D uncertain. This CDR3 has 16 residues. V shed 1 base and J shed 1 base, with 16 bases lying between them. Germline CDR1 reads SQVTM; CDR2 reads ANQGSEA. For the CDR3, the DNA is TGCAGCGTTGAAGGTAGGGCTTCCACCCATAACTATGGCTACACCTTC. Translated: CSVEGRASTHNYGYTF.

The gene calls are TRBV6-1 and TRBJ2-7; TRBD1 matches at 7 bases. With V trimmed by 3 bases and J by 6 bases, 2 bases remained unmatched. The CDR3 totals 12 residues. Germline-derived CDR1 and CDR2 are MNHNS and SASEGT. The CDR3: CASSDSGGEQYF. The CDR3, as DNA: TGTGCCAGCAGTGATTCAGGGGGCGAGCAGTACTTC.

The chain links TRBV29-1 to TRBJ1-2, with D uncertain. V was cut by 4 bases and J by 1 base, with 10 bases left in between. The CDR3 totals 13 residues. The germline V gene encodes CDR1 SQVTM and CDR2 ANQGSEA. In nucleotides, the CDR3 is TGCAGCGTTGTCGGCAGTAGTAACTATGGCTACACCTTC. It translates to CSVVGSSNYGYTF. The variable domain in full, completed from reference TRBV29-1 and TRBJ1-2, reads SAVISQKPSRDICQRGTSLTIQCQVDSQVTMMFWYRQQPGQSLTLIATANQGSEATYESGFVIDKFPISRPNLTFSTLTVSNMSPEDSSIYLCSVVGSSNYGYTFGSGTRLTVV.

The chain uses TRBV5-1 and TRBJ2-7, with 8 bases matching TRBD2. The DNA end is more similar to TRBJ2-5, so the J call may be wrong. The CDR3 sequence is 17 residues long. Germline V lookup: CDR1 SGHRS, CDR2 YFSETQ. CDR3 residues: CASSIDVVAGRFGTQYF. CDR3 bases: TGCGCCAGCAGTATTGATGTGGTAGCGGGGCGATTTGGGACCCAGTACTTC.

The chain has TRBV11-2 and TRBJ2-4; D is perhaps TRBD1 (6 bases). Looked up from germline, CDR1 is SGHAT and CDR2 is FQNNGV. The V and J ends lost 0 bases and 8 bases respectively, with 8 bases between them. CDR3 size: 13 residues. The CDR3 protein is CASSLEGGDIQYF. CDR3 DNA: TGTGCCAGCAGCTTAGAAGGGGGAGACATTCAGTACTTC.

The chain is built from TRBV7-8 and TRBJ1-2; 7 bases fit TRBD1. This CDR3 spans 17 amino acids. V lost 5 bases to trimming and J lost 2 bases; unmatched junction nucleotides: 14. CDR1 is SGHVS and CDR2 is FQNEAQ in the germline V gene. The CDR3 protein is CASSPRIGGQANYGYTF. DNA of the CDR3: TGTGCCAGCAGCCCCCGAATAGGAGGACAGGCGAACTATGGCTACACCTTC.

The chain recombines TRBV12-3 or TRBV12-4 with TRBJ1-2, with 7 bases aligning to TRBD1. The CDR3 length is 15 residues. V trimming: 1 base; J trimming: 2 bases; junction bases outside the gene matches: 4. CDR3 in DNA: TGTGCCAGCAGTTTAGGTGGGACAGAAAACTATGGCTACACCTTC. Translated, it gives CASSLGGTENYGYTF.

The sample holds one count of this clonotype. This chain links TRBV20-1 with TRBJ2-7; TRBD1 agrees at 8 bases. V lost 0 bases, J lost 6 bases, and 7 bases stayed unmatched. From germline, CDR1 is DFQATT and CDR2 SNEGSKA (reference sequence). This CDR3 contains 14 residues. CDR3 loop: CSARDQGQVFEQYF. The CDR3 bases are TGCAGTGCTAGAGATCAGGGACAGGTTTTCGAGCAGTACTTC.

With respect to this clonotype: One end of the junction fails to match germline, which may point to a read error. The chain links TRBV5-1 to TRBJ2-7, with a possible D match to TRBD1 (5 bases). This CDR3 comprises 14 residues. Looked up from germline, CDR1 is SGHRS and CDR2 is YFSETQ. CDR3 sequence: CAGSLVTGTYEQYF. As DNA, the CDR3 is TGCGCCGGCAGCTTGGTAACAGGCACCTACGAGCAGTACTTC.

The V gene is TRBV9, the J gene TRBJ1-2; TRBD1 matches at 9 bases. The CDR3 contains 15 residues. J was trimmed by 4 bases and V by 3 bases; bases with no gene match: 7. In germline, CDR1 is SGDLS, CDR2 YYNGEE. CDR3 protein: CASSGTGAAFYGYTF. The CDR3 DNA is TGTGCCAGCAGCGGGACAGGGGCGGCGTTCTATGGCTACACCTTC.

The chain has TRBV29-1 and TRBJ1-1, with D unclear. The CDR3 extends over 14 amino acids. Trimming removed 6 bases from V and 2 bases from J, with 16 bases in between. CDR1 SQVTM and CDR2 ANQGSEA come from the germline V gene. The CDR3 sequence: CSVRSGLLNTEAFF. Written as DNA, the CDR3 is TGCAGCGTCCGAAGCGGGCTCCTCAACACTGAAGCTTTCTTT.